This record concerns one T cell receptor (beta chain) sequence. Its antigen is unidentified. With 5 bases removed from V and 6 bases from J, the gap between germline ends came to 11 bases. This CDR3 comprises 13 residues. Looked up from germline, CDR1 is SGHVS and CDR2 is FQNEAQ. The data are from a study of T cell repertoires and HLA-DP antigens. For the study at large: CD4+ T cells were cocultured with HeLa cells expressing HLA-DP.

Data came from immunoSEQ multiplex PCR; TCRdb stores just in-frame clones and leaves some out. The data contain around 90,000 clones, about nine tenths of them seen just once; the ten biggest clones take up about 1.7%. The clonotype originates from a man aged 50 to 59 in good health and CMV-seronegative. J is TRBJ2-1 and V is TRBV7-8, with a tentative D call TRBD2 (6 bases). Sequenced material: CD4+ T cells from PBMCs. The CDR3 DNA reads as TGTGCCAGCAGCCCGACTAGGATCAATGAGCAGTTCTTC. This translates into CASSPTRINEQFF.